These 17 T cell receptor beta chains were sequenced from one sample in a study of blood T cell repertoires in COVID-19. Method: immunoSEQ multiplex PCR; TCRdb's copy keeps in-frame clones and lacks some. This sample has a few hundred thousand clones, with around 88% found just once. The specimen sequenced was peripheral blood. These receptors came from a woman aged 50 to 60 with COVID-19, enrolled during active disease.

V usage is TRBV19 and J usage is TRBJ2-2, with D tentatively TRBD1 (5 bases). Trimming took 5 bases from V and 2 from J, leaving 9 bases between them. The CDR3 length is 14 residues. Germline CDR1 is LNHDA and CDR2 is SQIVND (reference sequence). The CDR3 is CASSFRVNTGELFF. CDR3 bases: TGTGCCAGTAGTTTCAGGGTCAACACCGGGGAGCTGTTTTTT.

The count of this clone is one. This rearrangement joins TRBV25-1 to TRBJ2-3; 10 positions agree with TRBD2. Germline V gives CDR1 MGHDK, CDR2 SYGVNS. V shed 6 bases, J shed 2 bases, and the junction held 8 bases outside the gene matches. CDR3 length equals 16 residues. CDR3: CASRFRLAGDTDTQYF. The CDR3 DNA follows: TGTGCCAGCAGGTTCCGGCTAGCGGGGGACACAGATACGCAGTATTTT.

In this sample, this clone turned up once. The genes are TRBV27 and TRBJ2-3; TRBD2 matches 9 bases. Losses at the gene ends were 8 bases for V and 15 bases for J; bases not matched to a gene: 18. The CDR3 totals 14 residues. Germline CDR1 reads MNHEY; CDR2 reads SMNVEV (reference sequence). The DNA for the CDR3 is TGTGCCAGCGGGGACTCAGGAGCGGGGGGCACGCTTTATTTT. Its translation is CASGDSGAGGTLYF.

V and J are TRBV11-2 and TRBJ1-5; TRBD1 aligns across 7 bases. The CDR3 has 15 amino acids. Germline CDR1 and CDR2: SGHAT and FQNNGV. The trim removed 5 bases at V and 1 base at J, leaving 5 bases unmatched. As DNA, the CDR3 is TGTGCCAGCAGCCTGACAGGGTTAAGCAATCAGCCCCAGCATTTT. Translated, it gives CASSLTGLSNQPQHF.

The chain links TRBV30 to TRBJ1-6; unclear D gene. Trimming removed 2 bases at V and 6 bases at J, with 11 bases between. The V gene's germline CDR1 is GTSNPN and CDR2 SVGIG (reference sequence). CDR3 length: 14 residues. The CDR3 nucleotides read TGTGCCTGGAGTCTCGGCGGAACTAATTCACCCCTCCACTTT. Translating gives CAWSLGGTNSPLHF. Drawing the rest from reference TRBV30 and TRBJ1-6, the complete variable domain is SQTIHQWPATLVQPVGSPLSLECTVEGTSNPNLYWYRQAAGRGLQLLFYSVGIGQISSEVPQNLSASRPQDRQFILSSKKLLLSDSGFYLCAWSLGGTNSPLHFGNGTRLTVT.

J is TRBJ1-2 and V is TRBV19; 8 nucleotides agree with TRBD1. V shed 5 bases and J 6 bases; nucleotides not matched to a gene: 5. The CDR3 length is 13 residues. Germline lookup yields CDR1 LNHDA and CDR2 SQIVND (reference sequence). The CDR3 here is CASSVTGVNGYTF. Written as DNA, the CDR3 is TGTGCCAGTAGTGTGACAGGGGTTAATGGCTACACCTTC.

Concerning this clone itself: This sample also contains other DNA sequences that code for the same CDR3. The V gene is TRBV19, the J gene TRBJ2-2; TRBD1 agrees at 8 bases. CDR3 length: 16 residues. V trimming: 3 bases; J trimming: 3 bases; junction bases outside the gene matches: 6. Germline CDR1 is LNHDA and CDR2 is SQIVND (reference sequence). The CDR3 here is CASSMDSGGDTGELFF. For the CDR3, the DNA is TGTGCCAGTAGTATGGATTCAGGGGGCGACACCGGGGAGCTGTTTTTT.

The chain links TRBV5-1 to TRBJ1-6; D is possibly TRBD1 (5 bases). The V gene lost 6 bases and the J gene lost 11 bases, with 18 bases spanning the gap. This CDR3 is 14 amino acids long. CDR1 is SGHRS, CDR2 YFSETQ, per germline. CDR3 protein: CASKEGAPNTPLHF. In DNA, the CDR3 is TGCGCCAGCAAGGAAGGGGCCCCGAACACACCCCTCCACTTT.

V and J are TRBV23-1 and TRBJ1-3; unclear D gene. TRBV23-1 is given ORF status, its function remaining uncertain. The CDR3 totals 12 residues. V gave up 3 bases and J gave up 4 bases, with 4 bases separating them. DNA of the CDR3: TGCGCCAGCAGTCAGTTAGGAAACACCATATATTTT. This codes for CASSQLGNTIYF.

The V and J genes are TRBV7-3 and TRBJ2-4, with TRBD1 matching over 8 bases. Unmatched junction bases numbered 6, after V lost 5 bases and J lost 0 bases. This CDR3 has 16 residues. Germline V gene data show CDR1 as SGHTA and CDR2 as FQGTGA. CDR3: CASSPTGGLAKNIQYF. CDR3 DNA: TGTGCCAGCAGCCCTACAGGGGGTTTAGCCAAAAACATTCAGTACTTC.

The chain links TRBV11-3 to TRBJ2-3; possible D gene TRBD2, 6 bases. The CDR3 extends over 13 amino acids. V was clipped by 3 bases and J by 4 bases, with 8 bases between them. The germline gives CDR1 SGHNT, CDR2 YENEEA. This chain's CDR3 is CASSLEGSDTQYF. In DNA form, the CDR3 reads TGTGCCAGCAGCTTGGAGGGATCAGATACGCAGTATTTT.

This chain links TRBV5-6 with TRBJ1-4; D is unclear. Germline lookup yields CDR1 SGHDT and CDR2 YYEEEE. V lost 2 bases and J lost 7, with 9 bases in between. The CDR3 extends over 13 amino acids. CDR3 in amino acids: CASSFLQAEKLFF. CDR3 coding DNA: TGTGCCAGCAGCTTTCTCCAGGCTGAAAAACTGTTTTTT.

The chain couples TRBV18 to TRBJ2-7, with D maybe TRBD1 (5 bases). Deletions cut 3 bases from V and 1 base from J, with 13 bases between. In germline, CDR1 is KGHSH, CDR2 LQKENI. The CDR3 covers 15 residues. The CDR3 spells CASSPGAKESYEQYF. The CDR3 DNA follows: TGTGCCAGCTCACCTGGGGCAAAGGAATCCTACGAGCAGTACTTC.

The CDR3 region is CASSPGSKHTYEQYF. CDR3 DNA: TGTGCCAGCAGCCCGGGGTCCAAACACACCTACGAGCAGTACTTC. This chain joins TRBV5-8 and TRBJ2-7; weak D call: TRBD2 (5 bases). CDR1 is SGHTS and CDR2 is YDEGEE in the germline V gene. This CDR3 spans 15 amino acids. V shed 4 bases and J shed 2 bases, with 16 bases lying between them.

In regard to this clone: Other DNA sequences in the same sample also yield this CDR3. V gene TRBV30 combines with J gene TRBJ2-7; possible D gene TRBD2, 6 bases. Trimming shortened V by 0 bases and J by 2 bases, and 11 bases separated the two germline ends. CDR1 and CDR2 (germline): GTSNPN, SVGIG (reference sequence). The length of the CDR3 is 14 residues. Here the CDR3 reads CAWSVGRGTYEQYF. As DNA, the CDR3 is TGTGCCTGGAGTGTTGGTCGGGGGACCTACGAGCAGTACTTC.

This clone was picked up a small number of times. The chain has TRBV4-1 and TRBJ2-7; the match to TRBD1 covers 9 bases. The CDR3 totals 17 residues. J gave up 5 bases and V 6 bases, and 17 bases lay outside the gene matches. The germline V gene encodes CDR1 MGHRA and CDR2 YSYEKL. Written as DNA, the CDR3 is TGCGCCAGCAGTCCAAGATATAGGACAGGGGAGTTCGACGAGCAGTACTTC. Amino acids: CASSPRYRTGEFDEQYF.

The rearrangement links TRBV11-3 to TRBJ2-1; D not certain. CDR3 size: 13 residues. CDR1 and CDR2 (germline): SGHNT, YENEEA. The V gene lost 3 bases and the J gene lost 5 bases, with 8 bases spanning the gap. CDR3 DNA sequence: TGTGCCAGCAGCTTGGCCGCAGACAATGAGCAGTTCTTC. This encodes CASSLAADNEQFF.